The 11 T cell receptor beta chains reported below all come from one sample, sequenced in a study of T cells after yellow fever vaccination. Using its own MiXCR run on the 5' RACE reads, TCRdb lists one record per CDR3 protein. The sample consists of approximately 300,000 distinct CDR3 sequences, over 8.5% of them appearing once. The input for sequencing was CD4+ T cells sorted from PBMCs, taken 45 days after the yellow fever booster vaccination. These receptors came from a man between 18 and 35 years old who received the YFV17D yellow fever vaccine.

The chain recombines TRBV7-2 with TRBJ2-4; D remains ambiguous. The V end was cut by 5 bases, the J end by 10 bases, with 15 bases between. This CDR3 is 13 amino acids long. Germline lookup yields CDR1 SGHTA and CDR2 FQGNSA. The CDR3 sequence is CASSNPDLVIQYF. In nucleotides, the CDR3 is TGTGCCAGCAGCAATCCCGACCTGGTAATTCAGTACTTC.

J is TRBJ2-1 and V is TRBV4-2; 10 bases agree with TRBD2. V shed 2 bases and J 6 bases; nucleotides not matched to a gene: 1. This CDR3 comprises 14 residues. Germline CDR1 LGHNA, CDR2 YNFKEQ. The CDR3 spells CASSQRLAGNEQFF. CDR3 bases: TGTGCCAGCAGCCAAAGACTAGCGGGCAATGAGCAGTTCTTC.

The chain uses TRBV5-1 and TRBJ1-1; 11 nucleotides align to TRBD1. In germline, CDR1 is SGHRS, CDR2 YFSETQ. Germline trimming cut 4 bases from V and 4 bases from J; bases unmatched to any gene: 6. CDR3 length: 15 amino acids. The CDR3 bases are TGCGCCAGCAGCACGACCGGGACAGGGGGCACTGAAGCTTTCTTT. Its protein product is CASSTTGTGGTEAFF.

In this sample, this clonotype turned up once. The chain is built from TRBV7-2 and TRBJ2-3; 15 bases fit TRBD2. The CDR3 covers 19 residues. Germline CDR1 and CDR2: SGHTA and FQGNSA. V shed 0 bases, J shed 5 bases, and the junction held 9 bases outside the gene matches. The CDR3 sequence: CASSLAWTSGGALRDTQYF. The DNA of the CDR3 is TGTGCCAGCAGCTTAGCCTGGACTAGCGGGGGGGCACTGAGAGATACGCAGTATTTT.

This clonotype was observed many times. The CDR3 DNA is TGTGCCAGCAGCTTAGAGTGGAGGCAGAGGAACACTGAAGCTTTCTTT. Its protein is CASSLEWRQRNTEAFF. The V gene is TRBV11-2, the J gene TRBJ1-1; D is ambiguous. The CDR3 is made up of 16 amino acids. Germline lookup yields CDR1 SGHAT and CDR2 FQNNGV. The V gene lost 0 bases and the J gene lost 1 base, with 12 bases spanning the gap.

V and J are TRBV10-3 and TRBJ2-7; no clear D gene. The length of the CDR3 is 14 residues. CDR1 is ENHRY and CDR2 is SYGVKD in the germline V gene. The germline V and J ends were trimmed by 2 bases and 2 bases, with 10 bases remaining between them. The CDR3: CAISENTATYEQYF. In nucleotides, the CDR3 is TGTGCCATCAGTGAGAACACAGCCACCTACGAGCAGTACTTC.

This clonotype was detected once. A read error may produce the germline difference seen at one junction end. The chain employs TRBV5-6 and TRBJ1-1, with unresolved D. There are 16 residues in the CDR3. From germline, CDR1 is SGHDT and CDR2 YYEEEE. The CDR3 sequence: CASSSPQSYWNSEAFF. CDR3 bases: TGTGCCAGCAGCTCTCCCCAAAGCTATTGGAACAGTGAAGCTTTCTTT.

The chain employs TRBV20-1 and TRBJ2-7; 10 nucleotides align to TRBD1. The CDR3 length is 14 residues. Germline CDR1 reads DFQATT; CDR2 reads SNEGSKA (reference sequence). V was pared by 6 bases and J by 7 bases, with 12 bases of the junction left unmatched. In nucleotides, the CDR3 is TGCAGTGCATACACGGGGGACAGGGGAGTTGAGCAGTACTTC. This sequence encodes CSAYTGDRGVEQYF.

Only a few counts were recorded for this clonotype. The chain links TRBV7-9 to TRBJ1-1; D ambiguous. V was shortened by 3 bases and J by 1 base, with 12 bases between the two germline ends. The CDR3 has 15 amino acids. Germline V CDR1 and CDR2: SEHNR, FQNEAQ (reference sequence). CDR3 protein: CASSLDGFSNTEAFF. The CDR3 DNA reads as TGTGCCAGCAGCTTGGATGGGTTTTCGAACACTGAAGCTTTCTTT. The variable domain in full, completed from reference TRBV7-9 and TRBJ1-1, reads DTGVSQNPRHKITKRGQNVTFRCDPISEHNRLYWYRQTLGQGPEFLTYFQNEAQLEKSRLLSDRFSAERPKGSFSTLEIQRTEQGDSAMYLCASSLDGFSNTEAFFGQGTRLTVV.

This clonotype has just a few counts. V usage is TRBV11-2 and J usage is TRBJ1-5, with D hard to call. Germline V gene sequence: CDR1 SGHAT, CDR2 FQNNGV. The V end lost 1 base, the J end lost 1 base, and 8 bases lay between the germline ends. This CDR3 spans 15 amino acids. In DNA form, the CDR3 reads TGTGCCAGCAGCTTAGTCGGGGAGAGCAATCAGCCCCAGCATTTT. Translating it yields CASSLVGESNQPQHF.

This clonotype occurred a few times. The V call is TRBV5-6, the J call TRBJ1-1; D ambiguous. Germline CDR1 is SGHDT and CDR2 is YYEEEE. V was clipped by 1 base and J by 0 bases, with 10 bases between them. The CDR3 is 15 amino acids. CDR3 nucleotides: TGTGCCAGCAGCTTGCCACGGTTTTTGAACACTGAAGCTTTCTTT. Its translation is CASSLPRFLNTEAFF.